A single sample gave rise to the 21 T cell receptor beta chains below, sequenced in a study of blood T cell repertoires in COVID-19. Generated by immunoSEQ multiplex PCR, the TCRdb table keeps only in-frame clones and is missing some. Of hundreds of thousands of clones in the sample, about nine tenths were seen once. The source material was peripheral blood. Receptors originate from a woman in her forties or fifties with acute or convalescent COVID-19.

The chain carries TRBV11-2 and TRBJ2-1; 11 nucleotides match TRBD2. Per the germline V gene, CDR1 is SGHAT and CDR2 is FQNNGV. CDR3 length equals 15 residues. With V trimmed by 4 bases and J by 4 bases, 3 bases remained unmatched. Here the CDR3 reads CASSWGLADYNEQFF. CDR3 coding DNA: TGTGCCAGCAGCTGGGGACTAGCGGATTACAATGAGCAGTTCTTC.

This chain connects TRBV24-1 to TRBJ2-1, with 9 bases lining up with TRBD2. The germline gives CDR1 KGHDR, CDR2 SFDVKD. The CDR3 is 18 residues long. V lost 5 bases to trimming and J lost 8 bases; unmatched junction nucleotides: 18. The CDR3 nucleotides are TGTGCCACCAGTGTCCCGGGAGGCGGGGGGGCCAATGGGGATGAGCAGTTCTTC. It is translated as CATSVPGGGGANGDEQFF.

V usage is TRBV5-4 and J usage is TRBJ1-6; no definite D call. V was shortened by 0 bases and J by 7 bases, with 14 bases between the two germline ends. The CDR3 is made up of 16 amino acids. CDR1 SGHNT and CDR2 YYREEE come from the germline V gene (reference sequence). In nucleotides, the CDR3 is TGTGCCAGCAGCTTGGAGTTGGCCATCGGGAATTCACCCCTCCACTTT. This sequence encodes CASSLELAIGNSPLHF.

The chain recombines TRBV19 with TRBJ2-7, with D possibly matching TRBD2 (5 bases). CDR1 and CDR2 from the germline V gene are LNHDA and SQIVND (reference sequence). The length of the CDR3 is 14 residues. Trimming removed 3 bases at V and 5 bases at J, with 14 bases between. The CDR3 nucleotides are TGTGCCAGTAGTATGGTTCGGGGATCCCACGAGCAGTACTTC. Protein: CASSMVRGSHEQYF.

The CDR3 nucleotides are TGTGCCAGCAGCGTAGTCGGACAGGTCAACAATGAGCAGTTCTTC. This gives the protein CASSVVGQVNNEQFF. The V call is TRBV9, the J call TRBJ2-1; TRBD1 matches at 7 bases. The junction had 5 bases not matched to a gene; V was cut back by 0 bases and J by 5 bases. Germline V gene sequence: CDR1 SGDLS, CDR2 YYNGEE. This CDR3 is 15 amino acids long.

V gene TRBV7-9 combines with J gene TRBJ2-7; TRBD1 agrees at 7 bases. V shed 5 bases, J shed 0 bases, and the junction held 10 bases outside the gene matches. CDR3 length equals 16 residues. Germline CDR1 is SEHNR and CDR2 is FQNEAQ (reference sequence). The CDR3 DNA follows: TGTGCCAGCAGCGTCCTCGACAGGGCGAGCTCCTACGAGCAGTACTTC. Translating gives CASSVLDRASSYEQYF.

V is TRBV6-6 and J is TRBJ1-6; tentative D call: TRBD1 (5 bases). The CDR3 loop spans 15 amino acids. CDR1 and CDR2 from the germline V gene are MNHNY and SVGAGI (reference sequence). V was cut by 7 bases and J by 8 bases, with 18 bases left in between. Written as DNA, the CDR3 is TGTGCCAGCAACCGCAGGGTGGCAGACGATTCACCCCTCCACTTT. This translates into CASNRRVADDSPLHF.

In DNA, the CDR3 is TGCGCCAGCAGCCAAGTGCAATGGGAGGACCAGCCCCAGCATTTT. Translating it yields CASSQVQWEDQPQHF. The chain combines TRBV4-1 with TRBJ1-5, with unresolved D. V gave up 1 base and J gave up 7 bases, with 14 bases separating them. The CDR3 totals 15 residues. Looked up from germline, CDR1 is MGHRA and CDR2 is YSYEKL.

Remarks on this clone: Other DNA sequences in this specimen translate into the identical CDR3. The CDR3 protein is CASSILRAGGPQGRGELFF. In nucleotides, the CDR3 is TGCGCCAGCAGCATTCTTAGGGCGGGAGGGCCGCAGGGACGCGGGGAGCTGTTTTTT. The chain recombines TRBV5-1 with TRBJ2-2; 9 nucleotides line up with TRBD2. J lost 7 bases, V lost 4 bases, and 20 bases had no gene match. This CDR3 is built from 19 residues. Germline V gene lookup returns CDR1 SGHRS and CDR2 YFSETQ.

The chain combines TRBV7-9 with TRBJ2-1; TRBD1 matches 9 bases. The CDR3 covers 15 residues. The V gene's germline CDR1 is SEHNR and CDR2 FQNEAQ (reference sequence). J gave up 2 bases and V 4 bases, and 3 bases lay outside the gene matches. In DNA form, the CDR3 reads TGTGCCAGCAGCTCGGGACAGGGTCCCTACAATGAGCAGTTCTTC. Translated, it gives CASSSGQGPYNEQFF. Using reference TRBV7-9 and TRBJ2-1 for the parts outside the CDR3, the full variable domain is DTGVSQNPRHKITKRGQNVTFRCDPISEHNRLYWYRQTLGQGPEFLTYFQNEAQLEKSRLLSDRFSAERPKGSFSTLEIQRTEQGDSAMYLCASSSGQGPYNEQFFGPGTRLTVL.

This sequence joins TRBV19 and TRBJ2-3; TRBD1 matches 7 bases. Trimming removed 3 bases from V and 7 bases from J; junction bases left unmatched: 7. Germline V CDR1 and CDR2: LNHDA, SQIVND (reference sequence). This CDR3 has 14 residues. In DNA, the CDR3 is TGTGCCAGTAGTATTGGTAGGGGGCTTAATACGCAGTATTTT. Translation gives CASSIGRGLNTQYF.

The chain combines TRBV14 with TRBJ2-1; 9 nucleotides align to TRBD2. The V gene's germline CDR1 is SGHDN and CDR2 FVKESK. V dropped 4 bases and J dropped 10; count of bases not matched to a gene: 11. CDR3 length: 15 amino acids. For the CDR3, the DNA is TGTGCCAGCAGCCTGAGAGGGACTAGCACGTCGGAGCAGTTCTTC. This encodes CASSLRGTSTSEQFF.

V is TRBV11-2 and J is TRBJ1-6; 7 bases fit TRBD1. The germline CDR1 and CDR2 sequences are SGHAT and FQNNGV. The ends lost 2 bases at V and 4 bases at J; junction bases unmatched: 5. The CDR3 length is 16 residues. The CDR3 nucleotides are TGTGCCAGCAGCTTATATGGACAGGCTTATAATTCACCCCTCCACTTT. Its translation: CASSLYGQAYNSPLHF.

V gene TRBV5-1 combines with J gene TRBJ1-4, with no clear D. The CDR3 is 14 residues long. Germline CDR1 reads SGHRS; CDR2 reads YFSETQ. The V end lost 0 bases, the J end lost 7 bases, and 10 bases lay between the germline ends. CDR3 in DNA: TGCGCCAGCAGCTTGGGCGGTCCCATTGAAAAACTGTTTTTT. Its protein product is CASSLGGPIEKLFF.

The chain recombines TRBV29-1 with TRBJ2-2; D is perhaps TRBD1 (5 bases). The V and J ends lost 2 bases and 4 bases respectively, with 8 bases between them. Germline V gene sequence: CDR1 SQVTM, CDR2 ANQGSEA. The CDR3 extends over 13 amino acids. As DNA, the CDR3 is TGCAGCGTTGAAAGACAGTCCACCGGGGAGCTGTTTTTT. Residues: CSVERQSTGELFF.

This clone was seen a handful of times. The V and J genes are TRBV5-4 and TRBJ2-5; weak D call: TRBD2 (5 bases). Germline lookup yields CDR1 SGHNT and CDR2 YYREEE (reference sequence). Trimming stripped 3 bases from V and 1 base from J, with 13 bases between. The CDR3 consists of 15 residues. CDR3 DNA sequence: TGTGCCAGCAGCTCGGTGGGAGACCTCCAAGAGACCCAGTACTTC. It is translated as CASSSVGDLQETQYF.

The CDR3 reads CASSGASGRPGNEQFF. DNA for the CDR3: TGCGCCAGCTCTGGCGCTAGCGGGAGGCCAGGGAATGAGCAGTTCTTC. The chain links TRBV10-1 to TRBJ2-1; 11 bases line up with TRBD2. Germline CDR1 and CDR2: WNHNN and SYGVQD (reference sequence). V shed 8 bases, J shed 7 bases, and the junction held 13 bases outside the gene matches. CDR3 length: 16 residues.

The V and J genes are TRBV7-8 and TRBJ1-2; possible D gene TRBD1, 5 bases. Trimming stripped 1 base from V and 1 base from J, with 7 bases between. CDR3 length: 14 amino acids. CDR1 and CDR2 from the germline V gene are SGHVS and FQNEAQ. The CDR3 loop is CASSLGQGNYGYTF. The DNA for the CDR3 is TGTGCCAGCAGCTTAGGGCAGGGTAACTATGGCTACACCTTC.

In this sample, this clone turned up a few times. This chain connects TRBV6-1 to TRBJ1-3; a weak D match, TRBD1 (6 bases). The length of the CDR3 is 16 residues. The V end was cut by 2 bases, the J end by 1 base, with 12 bases between. Per germline, CDR1 MNHNS and CDR2 SASEGT. This CDR3 reads CASSEHRGSSGNTIYF. In DNA, the CDR3 is TGTGCCAGCAGTGAACATAGGGGGTCTTCTGGAAACACCATATATTTT.

The chain joins TRBV7-9 to TRBJ1-2; D remains unclear. The germline V and J ends were trimmed by 4 bases and 6 bases, with 15 bases remaining between them. This CDR3 has 14 amino acids. CDR1 is SEHNR, CDR2 FQNEAQ, per germline (reference sequence). CDR3 nucleotides: TGTGCCAGCAGCTCCTTCCGTCTGGCTGATGGCTACACCTTC. Protein product: CASSSFRLADGYTF.

This chain links TRBV11-1 with TRBJ1-4; a possible D gene is TRBD1 (5 bases). The ends were cut back, 5 bases at V and 7 bases at J, with 20 bases in the middle. Per the germline V gene, CDR1 is SGHAT and CDR2 is FQDESV (reference sequence). The CDR3 runs to 16 residues. This CDR3 reads CASSPGWGEGSEKLFF. CDR3 bases: TGTGCCAGCAGCCCTGGCTGGGGGGAAGGCAGTGAAAAACTGTTTTTT. Together with reference TRBV11-1 and TRBJ1-4, the CDR3 gives the full variable domain: EAEVAQSPRYKITEKSQAVAFWCDPISGHATLYWYRQILGQGPELLVQFQDESVVDDSQLPKDRFSAERLKGVDSTLKIQPAELGDSAMYLCASSPGWGEGSEKLFFGSGTQLSVL.